The rows below give T cell receptor beta chains drawn from one sample of a study of blood T cell repertoires in COVID-19. Here immunoSEQ multiplex PCR was the method, and the copy in TCRdb shows in-frame clones only, minus some. The sample has 90,000 to 100,000 clones, around 83% seen once; the top ten hold just under 25%. The sequenced material came from peripheral blood. Receptors were obtained from a man in his sixties with acute or convalescent COVID-19. Each CDR3 is given with its conserved first and last residue. Fields, in order: clone size, D gene, V gene, J gene, CDR3 protein, CDR3 DNA. A D gene is named only where the DNA matches it firmly. The listing skips clone size in some rows; elsewhere it reads once, few, many or a size class.

NA	NA	TRBV14	TRBJ1-3	CASRASSSGNTIYF	TGTGCCAGCCGAGCCTCTTCCTCTGGAAACACCATATATTTT
NA	TRBD1	TRBV13	TRBJ2-3	CASSSWTGEMVNTQYF	TGTGCCAGCAGCTCCTGGACAGGGGAAATGGTGAATACGCAGTATTTT
NA	TRBD1	TRBV28	TRBJ2-1	CASNLFRGNEQFF	TGTGCCAGCAATCTATTCAGGGGGAATGAGCAGTTCTTC
NA	NA	TRBV10-2	TRBJ1-1	CASSESGGTEAFF	TGCGCCAGCAGTGAGTCAGGGGGCACTGAAGCTTTCTTT
NA	NA	TRBV11-2	TRBJ2-6	CASTTPSGANVLTF	TGTGCCAGCACCACACCTTCTGGGGCCAACGTCCTGACTTTC
NA	TRBD1	TRBV14	TRBJ2-3	CASSGTASTDTQYF	TGTGCCAGCTCCGGGACAGCAAGCACAGATACGCAGTATTTT
NA	TRBD1	TRBV11-2	TRBJ1-4	CASSSDRDEKLFF	TGTGCCAGCAGCTCAGACAGGGATGAAAAACTGTTTTTT
NA	NA	TRBV5-1	TRBJ1-5	CASSLFCQGGLLFQPQHF	TGCGCCAGCAGCTTGTTCTGCCAGGGAGGGTTGTTATTTCAGCCCCAGCATTTT
NA	NA	TRBV19	TRBJ2-7	CASSASRDEQYF	TGTGCCAGTAGTGCAAGTCGAGACGAGCAGTACTTC
NA	TRBD1	TRBV2	TRBJ2-5	CATTLQGVPQETQYF	TGTGCCACCACACTGCAGGGGGTCCCACAAGAGACCCAGTACTTC
NA	TRBD1	TRBV6-4	TRBJ2-2	CASSDSTGGRTGELFF	TGTGCCAGCAGTGACTCTACAGGGGGCAGGACCGGGGAGCTGTTTTTT
NA	TRBD1	TRBV2	TRBJ1-6	CASKRQGSNSPLHF	TGTGCCAGCAAAAGACAGGGATCTAATTCACCCCTCCACTTT
NA	NA	TRBV15	TRBJ1-1	CATSVRLQNTEAFF	TGTGCCACCAGCGTCCGACTGCAGAACACTGAAGCTTTCTTT
NA	NA	TRBV9	TRBJ2-5	CASSFRTEGTQYF	TGTGCCAGCAGCTTCCGGACAGAGGGGACCCAGTACTTC
few	NA	TRBV7-9	TRBJ1-1	CASSPDRFWNTEAFF	TGTGCCAGCAGCCCGGACAGATTTTGGAACACTGAAGCTTTCTTT
once	NA	TRBV18	TRBJ1-5	CASSKGVNSNQPQHF	TGTGCCAGCTCAAAGGGAGTAAACAGCAATCAGCCCCAGCATTTT
NA	TRBD1	TRBV19	TRBJ1-1	CASSIAPGQGDPLMNTEAFF	TGTGCCAGTAGTATAGCGCCGGGACAGGGGGACCCTCTGATGAACACTGAAGCTTTCTTT